This is a list of T cell receptor beta chains from one sample in a study of T cell changes during pregnancy in multiple sclerosis. This table comes from immunoSEQ multiplex PCR, and its TCRdb copy is limited to in-frame clones, with some not included. Counted here are under 80,000 clones, roughly 92% occurring once; the ten biggest clones make up 2% to 2.5%. Sample: peripheral blood, taken before pregnancy. The receptors derive from a female donor with multiple sclerosis, enrolled in a pregnancy study. The CDR3 runs from the conserved cysteine through the conserved F or W. The order of the fields is V gene, clone size, J gene, D gene, CDR3 DNA, CDR3 protein. D genes are given only for firm matches. Size tells how often a clone was seen (once, few, many) or the class of an expanded clone, and some rows leave it out.

>TRBV9|NA|TRBJ2-2|NA
TGTGCCAGCAGCTATCGCGCGGAGGCCGAGAAAGGGGAGCTGTTTTTT
CASSYRAEAEKGELFF
>TRBV7-3|medium-sized|TRBJ2-1|NA
TGTGCCAGCAGCTTAGGGGGCGGGAGTGATGAGCAGTTCTTC
CASSLGGGSDEQFF
>TRBV19|NA|TRBJ1-4|NA
TGTGCCAGTAGTATAGCAAGGAGAACTAATGAAAAACTGTTTTTT
CASSIARRTNEKLFF
>TRBV5-6|NA|TRBJ2-7|NA
TGTGCCAGCAGCTTGAACGGAGACTCCTACGAGCAGTACTTC
CASSLNGDSYEQYF
>TRBV6-5|NA|TRBJ2-5|NA
TGTGCCAGCAAACTTCGGGGGACCCAGTACTTC
CASKLRGTQYF
>TRBV7-2|NA|TRBJ1-5|NA
TGTGCCAGCAGCTTATCCAGGGAGGGTGCGCCCCAGCATTTT
CASSLSREGAPQHF
>TRBV9|few|TRBJ2-2|NA
TGTGCCAGCAGCGCCACGTCAGCGAGCACCGGGGAGCTGTTTTTT
CASSATSASTGELFF
>TRBV28|once|TRBJ2-7|NA
TGTGCCAGCAGCCCATACAGCAGCCTTTCCTACGAGCAGTACTTC
CASSPYSSLSYEQYF
>TRBV5-1|NA|TRBJ2-2|TRBD2
TGCGCCAGCAGCGAGGGACTAGCTCCCGGGGAGCTGTTTTTT
CASSEGLAPGELFF
>TRBV27|NA|TRBJ2-3|TRBD2
TGTGCCAGCAGGCCCTGGACTAGCCCCAGGGCAGGGGATACGCAGTATTTT
CASRPWTSPRAGDTQYF
>TRBV5-6|NA|TRBJ2-3|NA
TGTGCCAGCAGCCGAGTTGAAGGGAGAGGCACAGATACGCAGTATTTT
CASSRVEGRGTDTQYF
>TRBV30|NA|TRBJ2-2|NA
TGTGCCTGGACGACTGGGAACACCGGGGAGCTGTTTTTT
CAWTTGNTGELFF
>TRBV29-1|NA|TRBJ1-1|NA
TGCAGCGTCGTACAAGGTATAGTAGGGGGCACTGAAGCTTTCTTT
CSVVQGIVGGTEAFF
>TRBV27|NA|TRBJ2-7|NA
TGTGCCAGCAGTCTTCTCGGCGGCGGAAGCTCCTACGAGCAGTACTTC
CASSLLGGGSSYEQYF
>TRBV21-1|few|TRBJ1-4|NA
TGTGCCAGCAGCAAAACAGGGGGCGCCGAAAAACTGTTTTTT
CASSKTGGAEKLFF
>TRBV13|once|TRBJ2-3|NA
TGTGCCAGCAGCCCCCGGGAATCTAGCACAGATACGCAGTATTTT
CASSPRESSTDTQYF
>TRBV19|NA|TRBJ2-1|NA
TGTGCCAGTAGTTTCCAGGTCTCCTACAATGAGCAGTTCTTC
CASSFQVSYNEQFF
>TRBV4-1|NA|TRBJ2-4|TRBD2
TGCGCCAGCAGCCAATTTCTTACTAGCGGAAACATTCAGTACTTC
CASSQFLTSGNIQYF
>TRBV21-1|once|TRBJ2-1|NA
TGTGCCAGCAGCAGAGAGCGCCGAAGCTCCTACAATGAGCAGTTCTTC
CASSRERRSSYNEQFF
>TRBV9|NA|TRBJ2-7|NA
TGTGCCAGCAGCGCCGCCAACACAGGGGAGCAGTACTTC
CASSAANTGEQYF
>TRBV11-3|NA|TRBJ2-5|NA
TGTGCCAGCAGCCCTAAGGTGGAGGGTTGGTACTTC
CASSPKVEGWYF
>TRBV7-6|NA|TRBJ1-2|TRBD1
TGTGCCAGCAGCCCAGGGGGCGTGTATGGCTACACCTTC
CASSPGGVYGYTF
>TRBV19|NA|TRBJ2-2|TRBD2
TGTGCCAGTAGTATCCAGCGGGAGACCACCGGGGAGCTGTTTTTT
CASSIQRETTGELFF
>TRBV28|once|TRBJ1-5|NA
TGTGCCAGCGATCAGGGATCGTGGCAGCCCCAGCATTTT
CASDQGSWQPQHF
>TRBV28|NA|TRBJ1-2|TRBD1
TGTGCCAGCAGTTTCGGGGACAGGATGAACTATGGCTACACCTTC
CASSFGDRMNYGYTF
>TRBV28|NA|TRBJ2-7|NA
TGTGCCAGCAGTTCCCCCGCACAGGGTAGGAACGAGCAGTACTTC
CASSSPAQGRNEQYF
>TRBV9|NA|TRBJ2-5|TRBD2
TGTGCCAGCAGCCCCCCCGGGGGAGGGAGGACCCAGTACTTC
CASSPPGGGRTQYF
>TRBV9|NA|TRBJ2-7|NA
TGTGCCAGCAGTAGAGCTAGCAGCTCCTACGAGCAGTACTTC
CASSRASSSYEQYF
>TRBV6-5|few|TRBJ2-7|NA
TGTGCCAGCAGTTACTCCTCTAGCGACTACGAGCAGTACTTC
CASSYSSSDYEQYF